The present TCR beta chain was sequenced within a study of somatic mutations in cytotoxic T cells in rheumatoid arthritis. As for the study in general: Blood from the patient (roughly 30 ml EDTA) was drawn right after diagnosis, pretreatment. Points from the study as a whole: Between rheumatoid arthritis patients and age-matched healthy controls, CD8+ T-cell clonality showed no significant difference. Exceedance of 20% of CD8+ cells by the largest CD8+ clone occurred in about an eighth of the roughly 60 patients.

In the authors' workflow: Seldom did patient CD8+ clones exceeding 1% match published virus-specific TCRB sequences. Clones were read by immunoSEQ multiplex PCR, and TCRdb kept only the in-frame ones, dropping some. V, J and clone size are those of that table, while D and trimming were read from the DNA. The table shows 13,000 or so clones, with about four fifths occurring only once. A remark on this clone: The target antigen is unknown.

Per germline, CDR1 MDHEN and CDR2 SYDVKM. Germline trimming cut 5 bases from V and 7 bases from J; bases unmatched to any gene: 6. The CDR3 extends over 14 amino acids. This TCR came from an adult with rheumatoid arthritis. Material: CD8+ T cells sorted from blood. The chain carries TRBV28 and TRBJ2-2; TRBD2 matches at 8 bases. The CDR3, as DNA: TGTGCCAGCAGTAGCGGGGGCCCCGGCGGGGAGCTGTTTTTT. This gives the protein CASSSGGPGGELFF.